This TCR beta chain was recovered during a study of blood T cell repertoires in COVID-19. Study-wide background: PBMCs, B-cell-depleted T cells, or T cells provided the cDNA or gDNA that made up the material.

V was clipped by 3 bases and J by 1 base; unmatched bases: 3. The germline V gene has CDR1 SGHTA and CDR2 FQGNSA. The CDR3 sequence is 15 residues long. In the authors' workflow: Quantification of nucleated cells was approximated via reference gene primer amplification. Method: immunoSEQ multiplex PCR; TCRdb's copy keeps in-frame clones and lacks some. That table gives V, J and clone size, and the DNA gave D and trimming. Of about 50,000 clones listed, 80% to 95% are singletons. V and J are TRBV7-2 and TRBJ2-4; 7 bases align to TRBD1. Sequencing was done on a sample of peripheral blood. The receptor's source is a man aged 50-59 years with active COVID-19. CDR3 residues: CASSFDRAAKNIQYF. CDR3 bases: TGTGCCAGCAGCTTCGACAGGGCGGCCAAAAACATTCAGTACTTC.